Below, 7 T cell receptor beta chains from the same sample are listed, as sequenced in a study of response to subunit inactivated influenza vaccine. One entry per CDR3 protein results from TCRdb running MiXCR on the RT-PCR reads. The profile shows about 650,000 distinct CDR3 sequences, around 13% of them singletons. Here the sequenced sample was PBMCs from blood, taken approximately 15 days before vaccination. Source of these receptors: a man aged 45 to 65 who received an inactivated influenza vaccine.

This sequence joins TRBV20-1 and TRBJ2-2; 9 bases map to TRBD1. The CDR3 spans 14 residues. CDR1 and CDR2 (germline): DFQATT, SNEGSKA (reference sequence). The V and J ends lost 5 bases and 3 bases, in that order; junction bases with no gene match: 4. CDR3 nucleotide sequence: TGCAGTGCTGGGACAGGGCCGTACACCGGGGAGCTGTTTTTT. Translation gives CSAGTGPYTGELFF.

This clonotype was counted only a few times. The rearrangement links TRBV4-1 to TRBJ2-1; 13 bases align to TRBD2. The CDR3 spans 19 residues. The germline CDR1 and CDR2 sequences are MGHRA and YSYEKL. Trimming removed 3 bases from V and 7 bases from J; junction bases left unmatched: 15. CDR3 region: CASSQRTSGGPLGRNEQFF. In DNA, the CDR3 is TGCGCCAGCAGCCAGCGGACTAGCGGGGGACCTTTGGGGAGAAATGAGCAGTTCTTC.

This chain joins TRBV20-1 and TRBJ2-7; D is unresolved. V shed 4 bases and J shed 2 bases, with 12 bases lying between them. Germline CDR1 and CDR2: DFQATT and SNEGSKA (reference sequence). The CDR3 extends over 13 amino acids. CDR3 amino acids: CSATPGRTYEQYF. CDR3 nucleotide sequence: TGCAGTGCTACCCCGGGCCGAACCTACGAGCAGTACTTC.

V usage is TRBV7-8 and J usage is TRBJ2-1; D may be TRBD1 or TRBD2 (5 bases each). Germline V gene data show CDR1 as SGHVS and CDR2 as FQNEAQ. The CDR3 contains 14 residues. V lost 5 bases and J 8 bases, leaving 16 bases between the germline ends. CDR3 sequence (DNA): TGTGCCAGCAGCCCGGGTACTACGGGGCATGAGCAGTTCTTC. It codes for CASSPGTTGHEQFF.

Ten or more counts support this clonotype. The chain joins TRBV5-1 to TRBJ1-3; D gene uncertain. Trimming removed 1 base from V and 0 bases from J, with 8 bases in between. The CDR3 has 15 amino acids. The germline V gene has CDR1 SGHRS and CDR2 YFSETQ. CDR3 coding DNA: TGCGCCAGCAGCTTGATCGGCATCTCTGGAAACACCATATATTTT. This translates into CASSLIGISGNTIYF.

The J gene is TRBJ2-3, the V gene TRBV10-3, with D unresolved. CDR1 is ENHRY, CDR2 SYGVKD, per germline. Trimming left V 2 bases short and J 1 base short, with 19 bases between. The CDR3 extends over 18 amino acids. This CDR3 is CAISEGWLPNRRTDTQYF. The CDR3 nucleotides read TGTGCCATCAGTGAGGGATGGCTTCCCAACCGCCGCACAGATACGCAGTATTTT.

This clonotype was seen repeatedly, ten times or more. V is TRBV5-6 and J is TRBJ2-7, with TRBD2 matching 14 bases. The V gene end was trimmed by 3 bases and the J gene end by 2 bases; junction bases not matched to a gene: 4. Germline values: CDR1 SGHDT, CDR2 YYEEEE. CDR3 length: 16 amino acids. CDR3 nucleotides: TGTGCCAGCAGCTCGGGACTAGCGGGGGATACCTACGAGCAGTACTTC. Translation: CASSSGLAGDTYEQYF.